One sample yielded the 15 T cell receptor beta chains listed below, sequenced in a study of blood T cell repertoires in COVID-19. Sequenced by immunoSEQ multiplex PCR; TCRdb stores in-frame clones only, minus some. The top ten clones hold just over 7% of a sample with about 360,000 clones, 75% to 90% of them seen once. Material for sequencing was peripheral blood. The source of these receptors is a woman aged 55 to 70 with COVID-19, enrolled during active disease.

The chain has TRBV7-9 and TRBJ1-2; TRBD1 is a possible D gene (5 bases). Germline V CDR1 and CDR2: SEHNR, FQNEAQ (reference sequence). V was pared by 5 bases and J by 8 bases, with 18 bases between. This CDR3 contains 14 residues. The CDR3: CASSPQPDTGGYTF. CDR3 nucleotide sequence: TGTGCCAGCAGCCCTCAGCCGGATACAGGAGGCTACACCTTC.

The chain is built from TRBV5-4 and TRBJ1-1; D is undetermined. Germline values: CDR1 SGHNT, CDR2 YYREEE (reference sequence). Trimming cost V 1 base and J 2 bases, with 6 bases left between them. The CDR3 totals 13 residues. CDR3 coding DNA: TGTGCCAGCAGCTTGTTGCTAAACACTGAAGCTTTCTTT. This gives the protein CASSLLLNTEAFF. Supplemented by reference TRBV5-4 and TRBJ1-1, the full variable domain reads ETGVTQSPTHLIKTRGQQVTLRCSSQSGHNTVSWYQQALGQGPQFIFQYYREEENGRGNFPPRFSGLQFPNYSSELNVNALELDDSALYLCASSLLLNTEAFFGQGTRLTVV.

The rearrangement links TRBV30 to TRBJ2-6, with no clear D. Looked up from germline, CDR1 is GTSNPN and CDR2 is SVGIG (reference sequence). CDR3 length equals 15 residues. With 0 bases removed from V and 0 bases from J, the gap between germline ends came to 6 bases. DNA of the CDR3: TGTGCCTGGAGTGTGTATTACTCTGGGGCCAACGTCCTGACTTTC. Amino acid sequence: CAWSVYYSGANVLTF.

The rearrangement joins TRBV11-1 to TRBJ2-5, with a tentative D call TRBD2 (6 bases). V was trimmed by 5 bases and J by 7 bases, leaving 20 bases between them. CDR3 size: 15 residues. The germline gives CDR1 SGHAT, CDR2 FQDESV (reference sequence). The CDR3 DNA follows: TGTGCCAGCAGCCCAAACCCCGGGAGCACGGGGACCCAGTACTTC. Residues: CASSPNPGSTGTQYF.

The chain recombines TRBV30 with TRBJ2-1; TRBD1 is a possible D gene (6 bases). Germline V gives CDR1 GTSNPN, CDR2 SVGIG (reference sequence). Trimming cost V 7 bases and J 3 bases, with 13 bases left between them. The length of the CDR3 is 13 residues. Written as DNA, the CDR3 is TGTGCCTACCAGACAGGCAACTACAATGAGCAGTTCTTC. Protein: CAYQTGNYNEQFF.

In DNA form, the CDR3 reads TGTGCCAGCAGGAGGACAGGGGGCTACGAGCAGTACTTC. Amino acids: CASRRTGGYEQYF. The chain joins TRBV2 to TRBJ2-7; 10 positions match TRBD1. V dropped 6 bases and J dropped 3; count of bases not matched to a gene: 2. The CDR3 covers 13 residues. From germline, CDR1 is SNHLY and CDR2 FYNNEI.

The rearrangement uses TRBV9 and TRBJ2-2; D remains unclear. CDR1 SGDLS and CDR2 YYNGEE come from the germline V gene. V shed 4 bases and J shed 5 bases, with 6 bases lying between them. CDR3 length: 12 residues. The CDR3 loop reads CASSPSTGELFF. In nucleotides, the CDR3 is TGTGCCAGCAGCCCATCAACCGGGGAGCTGTTTTTT.

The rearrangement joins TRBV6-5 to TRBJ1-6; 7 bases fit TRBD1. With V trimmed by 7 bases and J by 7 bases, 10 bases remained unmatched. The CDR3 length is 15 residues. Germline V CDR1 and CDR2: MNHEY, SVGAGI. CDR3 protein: CASNQQGGWNSPLHF. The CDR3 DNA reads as TGTGCCAGCAATCAACAAGGGGGCTGGAATTCACCCCTCCACTTT.

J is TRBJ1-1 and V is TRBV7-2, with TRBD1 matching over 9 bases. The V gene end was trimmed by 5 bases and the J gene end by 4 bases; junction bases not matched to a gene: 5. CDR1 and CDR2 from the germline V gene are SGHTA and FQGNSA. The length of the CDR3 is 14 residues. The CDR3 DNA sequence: TGTGCCAGCAGCACCCAGACAGGGGGCACTGAAGCTTTCTTT. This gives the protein CASSTQTGGTEAFF.

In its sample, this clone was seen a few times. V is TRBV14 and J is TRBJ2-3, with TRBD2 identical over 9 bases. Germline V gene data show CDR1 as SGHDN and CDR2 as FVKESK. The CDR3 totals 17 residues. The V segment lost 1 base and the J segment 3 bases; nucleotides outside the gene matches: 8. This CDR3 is CASSQVGASGDTDTQYF. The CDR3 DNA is TGTGCCAGCAGCCAAGTTGGGGCTAGCGGGGATACAGATACGCAGTATTTT.

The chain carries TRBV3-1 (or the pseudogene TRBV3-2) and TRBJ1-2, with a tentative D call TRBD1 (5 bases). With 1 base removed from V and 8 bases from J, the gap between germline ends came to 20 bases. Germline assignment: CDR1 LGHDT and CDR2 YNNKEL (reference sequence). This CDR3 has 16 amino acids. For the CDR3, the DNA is TGTGCCAGCAGCCAAGCTTGGTCGCAATCAGGGTTCGGCTACACCTTC. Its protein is CASSQAWSQSGFGYTF.

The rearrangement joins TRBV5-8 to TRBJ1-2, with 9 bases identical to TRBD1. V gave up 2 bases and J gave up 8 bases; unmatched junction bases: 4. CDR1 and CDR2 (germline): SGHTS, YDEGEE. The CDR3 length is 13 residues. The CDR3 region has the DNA TGTGCCAGCAGCTTCGGACAGGGGAGAGGCTACACCTTC. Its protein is CASSFGQGRGYTF.

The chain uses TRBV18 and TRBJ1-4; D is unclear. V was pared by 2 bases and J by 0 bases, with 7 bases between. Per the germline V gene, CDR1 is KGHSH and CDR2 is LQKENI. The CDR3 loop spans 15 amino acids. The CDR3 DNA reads TGTGCCAGCTCACCAATGAGCTCAACTAATGAAAAACTGTTTTTT. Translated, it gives CASSPMSSTNEKLFF. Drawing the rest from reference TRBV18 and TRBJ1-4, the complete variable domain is NAGVMQNPRHLVRRRGQEARLRCSPMKGHSHVYWYRQLPEEGLKFMVYLQKENIIDESGMPKERFSAEFPKEGPSILRIQQVVRGDSAAYFCASSPMSSTNEKLFFGSGTQLSVL.

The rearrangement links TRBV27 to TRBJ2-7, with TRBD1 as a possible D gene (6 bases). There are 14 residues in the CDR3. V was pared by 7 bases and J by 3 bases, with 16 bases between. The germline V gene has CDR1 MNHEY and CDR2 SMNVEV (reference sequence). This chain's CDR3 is CASKSDRTYYEQYF. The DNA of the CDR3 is TGTGCCAGCAAGTCAGACAGGACCTACTACGAGCAGTACTTC.

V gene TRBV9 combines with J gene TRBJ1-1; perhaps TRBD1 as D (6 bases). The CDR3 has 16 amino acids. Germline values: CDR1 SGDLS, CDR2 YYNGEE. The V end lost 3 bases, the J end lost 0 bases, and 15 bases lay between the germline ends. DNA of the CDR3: TGTGCCAGCAGCGCCCAATCAGGGGTTATGAACACTGAAGCTTTCTTT. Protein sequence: CASSAQSGVMNTEAFF.